This T cell receptor beta chain was sequenced for a study of regulatory T cells in long-lasting Graves disease. Time point specified: persistent/refractory GD, antithyroid drugs over 5 years with positive TRAb. Making the TCR library involved RNA that had been extracted from PBMCs. Researchers made TCR beta libraries by using iRepertoire HTBI primers and running Arm-PCR on CDR3 regions. TCRdb analysed the multiplex PCR reads with MiXCR anew, one entry per CDR3 protein. The sample holds fewer than 550,000 distinct CDR3 sequences; approximately 21% are singletons and the top ten take roughly 7%. The sequence derives from a female donor with Graves disease. Sequencing was performed on peripheral blood mononuclear cells (PBMCs), taken when the disease was refractory, from a patient treated with antithyroid drugs.

CDR3 residues: CASSIPGGSGANVLTF. CDR3 bases: TGTGCCAGTAGTATCCCCGGGGGCTCTGGGGCCAACGTCCTGACTTTC. This chain links TRBV19 with TRBJ2-6; D possibly corresponds to TRBD2 (6 bases). Germline lookup yields CDR1 LNHDA and CDR2 SQIVND (reference sequence). Trimming cost V 3 bases and J 0 bases, with 9 bases left between them. CDR3 length: 16 amino acids.